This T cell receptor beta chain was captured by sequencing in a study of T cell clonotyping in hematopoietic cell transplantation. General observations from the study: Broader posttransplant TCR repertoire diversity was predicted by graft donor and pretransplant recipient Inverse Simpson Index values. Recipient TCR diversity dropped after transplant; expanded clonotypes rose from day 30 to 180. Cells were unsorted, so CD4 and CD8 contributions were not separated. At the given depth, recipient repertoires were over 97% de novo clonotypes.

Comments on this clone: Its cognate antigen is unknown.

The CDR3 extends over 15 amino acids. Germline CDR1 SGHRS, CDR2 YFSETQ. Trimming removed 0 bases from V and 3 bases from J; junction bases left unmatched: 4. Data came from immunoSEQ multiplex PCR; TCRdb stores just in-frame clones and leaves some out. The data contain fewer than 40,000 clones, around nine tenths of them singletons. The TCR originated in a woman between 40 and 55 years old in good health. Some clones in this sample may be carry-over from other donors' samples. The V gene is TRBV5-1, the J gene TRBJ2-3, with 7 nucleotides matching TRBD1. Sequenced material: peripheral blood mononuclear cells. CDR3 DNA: TGCGCCAGCAGCTTGGTCGGCAGGGGGACAGATACGCAGTATTTT. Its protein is CASSLVGRGTDTQYF.